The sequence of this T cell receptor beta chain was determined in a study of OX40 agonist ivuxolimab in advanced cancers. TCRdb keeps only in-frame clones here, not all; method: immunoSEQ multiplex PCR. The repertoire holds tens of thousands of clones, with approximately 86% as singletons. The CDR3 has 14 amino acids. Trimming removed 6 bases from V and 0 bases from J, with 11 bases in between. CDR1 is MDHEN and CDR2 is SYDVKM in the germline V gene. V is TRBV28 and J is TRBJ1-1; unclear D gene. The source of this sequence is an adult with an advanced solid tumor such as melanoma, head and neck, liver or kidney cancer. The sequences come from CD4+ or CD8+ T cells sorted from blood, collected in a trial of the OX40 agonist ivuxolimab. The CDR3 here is CASSPPSLNTEAFF. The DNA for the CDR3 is TGTGCCAGCAGCCCCCCGTCTCTGAACACTGAAGCTTTCTTT.